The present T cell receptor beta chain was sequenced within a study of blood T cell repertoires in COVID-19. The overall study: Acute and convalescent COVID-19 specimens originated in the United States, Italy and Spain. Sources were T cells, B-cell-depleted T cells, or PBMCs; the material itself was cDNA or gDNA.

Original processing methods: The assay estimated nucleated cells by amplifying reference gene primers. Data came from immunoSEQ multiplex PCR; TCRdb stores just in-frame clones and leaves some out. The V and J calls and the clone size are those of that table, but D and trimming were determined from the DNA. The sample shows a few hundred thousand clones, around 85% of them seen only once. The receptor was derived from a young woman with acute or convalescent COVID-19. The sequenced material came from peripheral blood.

CDR3 nucleotide sequence: TGTGCCAGCAGTCAATGGGGCAGGGGCCCCTACGAGCAGTACTTC. Its translation: CASSQWGRGPYEQYF. The chain recombines TRBV2 with TRBJ2-7; a possible D gene is TRBD1 (6 bases). The CDR3 extends over 15 amino acids. Germline V gene lookup returns CDR1 SNHLY and CDR2 FYNNEI. The ends were cut back, 5 bases at V and 2 bases at J, with 16 bases in the middle. The entire variable domain, with the rest obtained from reference TRBV2 and TRBJ2-7, is as follows: EPEVTQTPSHQVTQMGQEVILRCVPISNHLYFYWYRQILGQKVEFLVSFYNNEISEKSEIFDDQFSVERPDGSNFTLKIRSTKLEDSAMYFCASSQWGRGPYEQYFGPGTRLTVT.